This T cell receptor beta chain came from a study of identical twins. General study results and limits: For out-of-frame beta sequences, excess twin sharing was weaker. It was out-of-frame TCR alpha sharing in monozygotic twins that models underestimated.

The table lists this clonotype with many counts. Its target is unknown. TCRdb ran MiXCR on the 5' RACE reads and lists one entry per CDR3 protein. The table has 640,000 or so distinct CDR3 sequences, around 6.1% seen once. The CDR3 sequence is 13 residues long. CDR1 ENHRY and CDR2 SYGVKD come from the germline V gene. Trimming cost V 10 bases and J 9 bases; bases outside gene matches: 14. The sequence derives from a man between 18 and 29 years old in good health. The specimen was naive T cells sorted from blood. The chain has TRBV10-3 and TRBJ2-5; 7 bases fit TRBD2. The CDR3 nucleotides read TGTGCCACCTCTGGCGGGAGAAGCGGGCCCCAGTACTTC. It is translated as CATSGGRSGPQYF.